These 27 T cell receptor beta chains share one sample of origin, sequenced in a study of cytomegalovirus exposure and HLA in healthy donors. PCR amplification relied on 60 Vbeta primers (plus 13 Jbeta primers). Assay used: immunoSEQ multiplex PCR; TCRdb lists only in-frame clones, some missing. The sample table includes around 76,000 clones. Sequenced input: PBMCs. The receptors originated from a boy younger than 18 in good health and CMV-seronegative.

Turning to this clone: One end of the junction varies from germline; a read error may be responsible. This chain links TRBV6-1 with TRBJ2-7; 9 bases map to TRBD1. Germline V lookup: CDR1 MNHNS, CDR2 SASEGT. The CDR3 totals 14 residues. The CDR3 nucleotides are TGTGCCAGCAGTCTCACCGGGACAGGGACCCTTTATCGATTC. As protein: CASSLTGTGTLYRF.

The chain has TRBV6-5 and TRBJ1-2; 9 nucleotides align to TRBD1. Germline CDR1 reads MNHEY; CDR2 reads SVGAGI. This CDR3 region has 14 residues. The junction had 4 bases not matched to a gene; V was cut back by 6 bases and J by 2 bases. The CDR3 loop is CASSRDRVNYGYTF. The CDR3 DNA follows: TGTGCCAGCAGCAGGGACAGGGTAAACTATGGCTACACCTTC.

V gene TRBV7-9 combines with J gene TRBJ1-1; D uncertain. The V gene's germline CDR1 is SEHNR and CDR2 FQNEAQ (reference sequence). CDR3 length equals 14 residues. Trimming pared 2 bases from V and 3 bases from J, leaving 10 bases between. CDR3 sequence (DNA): TGTGCCAGCAGCTTACCGCCCGGGGACACTGAAGCTTTCTTT. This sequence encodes CASSLPPGDTEAFF.

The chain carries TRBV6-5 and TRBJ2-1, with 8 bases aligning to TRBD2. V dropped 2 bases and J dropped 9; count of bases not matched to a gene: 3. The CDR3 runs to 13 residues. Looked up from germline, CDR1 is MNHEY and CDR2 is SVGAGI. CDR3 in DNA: TGTGCCAGCAGTTACCGGGGGGGAGCTGAGCAGTTCTTC. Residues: CASSYRGGAEQFF.

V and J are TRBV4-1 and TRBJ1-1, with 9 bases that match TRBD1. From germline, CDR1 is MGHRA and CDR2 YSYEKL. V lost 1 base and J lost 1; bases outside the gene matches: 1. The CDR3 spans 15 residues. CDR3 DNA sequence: TGCGCCAGCAGCCAAGGGGACAGGGAGAACACTGAAGCTTTCTTT. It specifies CASSQGDRENTEAFF.

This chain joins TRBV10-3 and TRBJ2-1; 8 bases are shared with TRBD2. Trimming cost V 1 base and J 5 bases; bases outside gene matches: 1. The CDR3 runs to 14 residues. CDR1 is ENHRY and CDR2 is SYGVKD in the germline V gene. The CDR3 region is CAISEFSGNNEQFF. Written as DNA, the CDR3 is TGTGCCATCAGTGAGTTTAGCGGGAACAATGAGCAGTTCTTC.

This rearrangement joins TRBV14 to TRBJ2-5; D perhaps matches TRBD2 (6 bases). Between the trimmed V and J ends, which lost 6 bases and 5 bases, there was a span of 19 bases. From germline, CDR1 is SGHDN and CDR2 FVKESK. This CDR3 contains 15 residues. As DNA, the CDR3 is TGTGCCAGCAGAGGTACGGGAGACGCCAGGGAGACCCAGTACTTC. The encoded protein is CASRGTGDARETQYF.

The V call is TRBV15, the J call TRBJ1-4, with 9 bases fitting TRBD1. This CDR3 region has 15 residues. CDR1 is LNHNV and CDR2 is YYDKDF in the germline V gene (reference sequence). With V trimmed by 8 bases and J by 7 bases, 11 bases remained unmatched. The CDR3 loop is CATGPGTGLGEKLFF. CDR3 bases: TGTGCCACCGGGCCCGGGACAGGGTTGGGTGAAAAACTGTTTTTT.

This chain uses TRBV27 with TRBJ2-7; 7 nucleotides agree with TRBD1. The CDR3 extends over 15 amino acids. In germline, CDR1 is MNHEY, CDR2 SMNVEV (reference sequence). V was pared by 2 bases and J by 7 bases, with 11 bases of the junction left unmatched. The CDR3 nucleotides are TGTGCCAGCAGTTTACCCGGGACAGCGACTGGGGAGCAGTACTTC. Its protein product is CASSLPGTATGEQYF.

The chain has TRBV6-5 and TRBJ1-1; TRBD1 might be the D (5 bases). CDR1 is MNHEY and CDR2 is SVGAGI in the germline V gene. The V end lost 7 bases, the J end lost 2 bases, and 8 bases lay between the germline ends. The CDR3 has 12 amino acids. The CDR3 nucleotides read TGTGCCAGCAAGACAGTAAACACTGAAGCTTTCTTT. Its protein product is CASKTVNTEAFF.

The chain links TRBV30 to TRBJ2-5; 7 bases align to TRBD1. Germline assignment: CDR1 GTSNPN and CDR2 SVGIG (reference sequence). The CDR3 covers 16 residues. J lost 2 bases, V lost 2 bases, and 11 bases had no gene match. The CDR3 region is CAWSTPTGKGQETQYF. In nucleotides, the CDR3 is TGTGCCTGGAGTACCCCGACAGGGAAGGGACAAGAGACCCAGTACTTC.

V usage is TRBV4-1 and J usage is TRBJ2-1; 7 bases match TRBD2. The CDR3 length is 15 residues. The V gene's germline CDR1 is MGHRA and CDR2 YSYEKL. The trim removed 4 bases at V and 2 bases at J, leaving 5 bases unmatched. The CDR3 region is CASSPGGSPYNEQFF. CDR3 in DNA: TGCGCCAGCAGCCCGGGCGGGAGCCCCTACAATGAGCAGTTCTTC.

The CDR3 sequence: CASSEGPSTVYEQYF. The CDR3 coding sequence is TGTGCCAGCAGTGAAGGGCCTTCGACAGTCTACGAGCAGTACTTC. The chain uses TRBV6-1 and TRBJ2-7, with a possible D match to TRBD1 (5 bases). The CDR3 runs 15 residues. Germline CDR1 and CDR2: MNHNS and SASEGT. The ends were cut back, 1 base at V and 3 bases at J, with 13 bases in the middle.

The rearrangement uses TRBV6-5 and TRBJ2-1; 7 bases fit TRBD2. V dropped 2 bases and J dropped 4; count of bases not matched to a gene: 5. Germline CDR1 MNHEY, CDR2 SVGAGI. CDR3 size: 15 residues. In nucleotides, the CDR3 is TGTGCCAGCAGTTACCGCAGCGGGGTATACAATGAGCAGTTCTTC. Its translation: CASSYRSGVYNEQFF.

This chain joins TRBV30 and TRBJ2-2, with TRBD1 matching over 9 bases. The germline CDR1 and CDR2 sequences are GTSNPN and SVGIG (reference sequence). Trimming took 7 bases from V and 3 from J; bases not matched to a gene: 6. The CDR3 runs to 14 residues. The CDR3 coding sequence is TGTGCCTCAACAGGGGGCGTTCACACCGGGGAGCTGTTTTTT. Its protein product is CASTGGVHTGELFF.

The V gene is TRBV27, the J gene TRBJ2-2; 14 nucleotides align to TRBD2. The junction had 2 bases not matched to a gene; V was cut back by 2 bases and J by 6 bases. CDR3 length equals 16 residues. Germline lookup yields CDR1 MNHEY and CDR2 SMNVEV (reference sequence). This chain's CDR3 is CASSLVGLAGAGELFF. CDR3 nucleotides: TGTGCCAGCAGTTTAGTGGGACTAGCGGGAGCCGGGGAGCTGTTTTTT.

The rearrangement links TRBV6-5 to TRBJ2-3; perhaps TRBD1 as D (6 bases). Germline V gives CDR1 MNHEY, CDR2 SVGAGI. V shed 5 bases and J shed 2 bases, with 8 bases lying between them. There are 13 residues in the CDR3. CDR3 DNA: TGTGCCAGCAGTCGGACAGACACAGATACGCAGTATTTT. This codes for CASSRTDTDTQYF.

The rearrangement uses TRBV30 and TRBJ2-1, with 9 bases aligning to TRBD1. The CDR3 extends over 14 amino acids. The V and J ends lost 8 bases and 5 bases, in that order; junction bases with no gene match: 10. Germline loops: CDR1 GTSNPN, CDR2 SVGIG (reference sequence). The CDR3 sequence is CAGTGGGGDNEQFF. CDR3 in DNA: TGTGCCGGTACAGGGGGCGGGGGAGACAATGAGCAGTTCTTC.

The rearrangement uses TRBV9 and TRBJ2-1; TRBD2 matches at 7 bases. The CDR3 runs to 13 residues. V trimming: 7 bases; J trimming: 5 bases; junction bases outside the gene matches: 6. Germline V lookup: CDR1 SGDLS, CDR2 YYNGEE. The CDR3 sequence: CASPGGWHNEQFF. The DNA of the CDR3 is TGTGCCAGCCCCGGGGGGTGGCACAATGAGCAGTTCTTC.

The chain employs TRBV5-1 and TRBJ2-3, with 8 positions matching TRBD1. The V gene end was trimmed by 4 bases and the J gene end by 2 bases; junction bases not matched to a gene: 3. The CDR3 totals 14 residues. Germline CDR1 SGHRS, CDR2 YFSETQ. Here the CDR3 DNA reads TGCGCCAGCAGCGGACAGGGTACCACAGATACGCAGTATTTT. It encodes CASSGQGTTDTQYF.

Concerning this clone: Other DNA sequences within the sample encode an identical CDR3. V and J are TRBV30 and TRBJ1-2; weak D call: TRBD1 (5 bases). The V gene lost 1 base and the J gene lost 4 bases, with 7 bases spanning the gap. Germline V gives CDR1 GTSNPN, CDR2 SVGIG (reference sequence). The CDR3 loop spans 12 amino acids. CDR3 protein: CAWSGRGYGYTF. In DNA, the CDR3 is TGTGCCTGGAGTGGAAGGGGCTATGGCTACACCTTC.

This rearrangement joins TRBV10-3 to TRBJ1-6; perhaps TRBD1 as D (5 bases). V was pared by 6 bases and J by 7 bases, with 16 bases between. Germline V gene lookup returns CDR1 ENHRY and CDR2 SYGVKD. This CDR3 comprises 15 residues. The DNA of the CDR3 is TGTGCCATCAGCCCTAGAATAGGGGTGAATTCACCCCTCCACTTT. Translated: CAISPRIGVNSPLHF.

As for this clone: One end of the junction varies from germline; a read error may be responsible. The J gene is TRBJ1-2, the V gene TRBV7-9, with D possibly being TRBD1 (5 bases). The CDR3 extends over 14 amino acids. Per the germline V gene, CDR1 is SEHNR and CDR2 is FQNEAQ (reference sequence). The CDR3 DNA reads TGTGCCAGCAGGTTAGGGGCAGGGATCTATGGCTACACCTTC. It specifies CASRLGAGIYGYTF. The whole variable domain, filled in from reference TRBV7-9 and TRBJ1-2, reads DTGVSQNPRHKITKRGQNVTFRCDPISEHNRLYWYRQTLGQGPEFLTYFQNEAQLEKSRLLSDRFSAERPKGSFSTLEIQRTEQGDSAMYLCASRLGAGIYGYTFGSGTRLTVV.

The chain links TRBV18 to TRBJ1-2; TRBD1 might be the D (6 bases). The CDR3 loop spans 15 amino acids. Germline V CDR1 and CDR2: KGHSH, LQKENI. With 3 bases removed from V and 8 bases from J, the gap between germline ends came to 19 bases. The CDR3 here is CASSPQEQGVGGYTF. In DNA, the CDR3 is TGTGCCAGCTCACCTCAAGAACAGGGAGTAGGGGGCTACACCTTC. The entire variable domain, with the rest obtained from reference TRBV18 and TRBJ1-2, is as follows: NAGVMQNPRHLVRRRGQEARLRCSPMKGHSHVYWYRQLPEEGLKFMVYLQKENIIDESGMPKERFSAEFPKEGPSILRIQQVVRGDSAAYFCASSPQEQGVGGYTFGSGTRLTVV.

In DNA form, the CDR3 reads TGTGCCAGCAGCTTCGCTACTGCTAGCTCCTACAATGAGCAGTTCTTC. It is translated as CASSFATASSYNEQFF. This chain connects TRBV9 to TRBJ2-1; D ambiguous. The V end lost 4 bases, the J end lost 0 bases, and 14 bases lay between the germline ends. Germline V lookup: CDR1 SGDLS, CDR2 YYNGEE. The CDR3 spans 16 residues.

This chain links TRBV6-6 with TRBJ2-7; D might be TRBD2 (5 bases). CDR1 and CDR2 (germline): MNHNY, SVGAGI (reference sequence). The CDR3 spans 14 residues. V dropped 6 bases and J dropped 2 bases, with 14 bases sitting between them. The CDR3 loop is CASSGVGVTYEQYF. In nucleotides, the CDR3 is TGTGCCAGCAGCGGTGTCGGGGTCACCTACGAGCAGTACTTC.

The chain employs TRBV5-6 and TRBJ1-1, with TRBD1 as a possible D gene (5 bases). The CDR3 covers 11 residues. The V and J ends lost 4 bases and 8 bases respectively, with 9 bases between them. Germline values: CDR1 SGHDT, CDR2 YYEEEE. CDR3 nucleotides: TGTGCCAGCAGCCTCCACAGGGAAGCTTTCTTT. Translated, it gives CASSLHREAFF.